These 8 T cell receptor beta chains were sequenced from one sample in a study of blood T cell repertoires in COVID-19 (dated by TCRdb to between 2020 and 2021). The method behind the library was the immunoSEQ multiplex PCR assay. This is the immuneACCESS table as TCRdb keeps it, with only in-frame sequences that have V and J called. A part of the clones is gone; compared with another copy, unresolved V genes explain less than half, and the rest is unexplained. The sample table lists tens of thousands of clones, about 84% of them with a count of one. The biggest ten clones account for roughly 3.1% of the sample. The sample was peripheral blood. The receptors here all came from a man in his 70s with COVID-19, enrolled during active disease.

The chain joins TRBV19 to TRBJ1-5, with 8 bases identical to TRBD1. Germline V gives CDR1 LNHDA, CDR2 SQIVND (reference sequence). After removal of 5 bases from V and 0 bases from J, the junction contained 3 bases not matched to a gene. The CDR3 extends over 15 amino acids. The CDR3 loop is CASSDRGSSNQPQHF. CDR3 DNA: TGTGCCAGTAGTGACAGGGGAAGTAGCAATCAGCCCCAGCATTTT.

This rearrangement joins TRBV6-5 to TRBJ2-7; D might be TRBD2 (5 bases). The ends were cut back, 6 bases at V and 3 bases at J, with 12 bases in the middle. This CDR3 has 13 amino acids. Germline V gene lookup returns CDR1 MNHEY and CDR2 SVGAGI. CDR3 region: CASRGPGFYEQYF. The CDR3 bases are TGTGCCAGCAGAGGACCGGGGTTCTACGAGCAGTACTTC.

This clone turned up a few times. The chain has TRBV6-2 or TRBV6-3 and TRBJ1-1; D is unclear. Germline values: CDR1 MNHEY, CDR2 SVGEGT. The CDR3 is 16 residues long. V lost 2 bases and J lost 5, with 18 bases in between. The CDR3 loop reads CASSYRSKHEQTEAFF. The CDR3 DNA reads TGTGCCAGCAGTTACCGGAGCAAACATGAACAAACTGAAGCTTTCTTT.

This clone was counted only a few times. The chain uses TRBV19 and TRBJ2-4, with D perhaps matching TRBD1 (6 bases). This CDR3 spans 13 amino acids. Trimming left V 6 bases short and J 12 bases short, with 18 bases between. Germline CDR1 is LNHDA and CDR2 is SQIVND (reference sequence). The CDR3 is CASSKSEQGNQYF. CDR3 nucleotides: TGTGCCAGTAGCAAATCGGAACAGGGAAATCAGTACTTC. The full variable domain, with the rest looked up from reference TRBV19 and TRBJ2-4, is DGGITQSPKYLFRKEGQNVTLSCEQNLNHDAMYWYRQDPGQGLRLIYYSQIVNDFQKGDIAEGYSVSREKKESFPLTVTSAQKNPTAFYLCASSKSEQGNQYFGAGTRLSVL.

This chain joins TRBV5-8 and TRBJ1-3; 9 bases are shared with TRBD1. CDR3 length equals 15 residues. Trimming took 2 bases from V and 1 from J; bases not matched to a gene: 1. CDR1 and CDR2 from the germline V gene are SGHTS and YDEGEE. In nucleotides, the CDR3 is TGTGCCAGCAGCTTACAGGGGGCTTCTGGAAACACCATATATTTT. The encoded protein is CASSLQGASGNTIYF.

V is TRBV27 and J is TRBJ2-2, with D perhaps TRBD2 (6 bases). The CDR3 consists of 15 residues. V was pared by 1 base and J by 8 bases, with 14 bases between. Germline CDR1 is MNHEY and CDR2 is SMNVEV (reference sequence). The CDR3 spells CASSLFAGRAGELFF. The DNA of the CDR3 is TGTGCCAGCAGTTTATTTGCCGGGAGAGCGGGGGAGCTGTTTTTT.

The chain carries TRBV24-1 and TRBJ2-7; 7 nucleotides match TRBD1. Losses at the gene ends were 3 bases for V and 6 bases for J; bases not matched to a gene: 7. The CDR3 is 14 residues long. Germline loops: CDR1 KGHDR, CDR2 SFDVKD. CDR3 amino acids: CATSDRTGIGEQYF. The DNA of the CDR3 is TGTGCCACCAGTGATAGGACAGGTATCGGCGAGCAGTACTTC.

This clone appeared a single time. The DNA of the CDR3 is TGTGCCATCAGTGCCGGGGACAGGGTGATCAACGAGCAGTACTTC. Residues: CAISAGDRVINEQYF. The gene calls are TRBV10-3 and TRBJ2-7; 9 bases are shared with TRBD1. The CDR3 spans 15 residues. J gave up 5 bases and V 4 bases, and 9 bases lay outside the gene matches. Per germline, CDR1 ENHRY and CDR2 SYGVKD.